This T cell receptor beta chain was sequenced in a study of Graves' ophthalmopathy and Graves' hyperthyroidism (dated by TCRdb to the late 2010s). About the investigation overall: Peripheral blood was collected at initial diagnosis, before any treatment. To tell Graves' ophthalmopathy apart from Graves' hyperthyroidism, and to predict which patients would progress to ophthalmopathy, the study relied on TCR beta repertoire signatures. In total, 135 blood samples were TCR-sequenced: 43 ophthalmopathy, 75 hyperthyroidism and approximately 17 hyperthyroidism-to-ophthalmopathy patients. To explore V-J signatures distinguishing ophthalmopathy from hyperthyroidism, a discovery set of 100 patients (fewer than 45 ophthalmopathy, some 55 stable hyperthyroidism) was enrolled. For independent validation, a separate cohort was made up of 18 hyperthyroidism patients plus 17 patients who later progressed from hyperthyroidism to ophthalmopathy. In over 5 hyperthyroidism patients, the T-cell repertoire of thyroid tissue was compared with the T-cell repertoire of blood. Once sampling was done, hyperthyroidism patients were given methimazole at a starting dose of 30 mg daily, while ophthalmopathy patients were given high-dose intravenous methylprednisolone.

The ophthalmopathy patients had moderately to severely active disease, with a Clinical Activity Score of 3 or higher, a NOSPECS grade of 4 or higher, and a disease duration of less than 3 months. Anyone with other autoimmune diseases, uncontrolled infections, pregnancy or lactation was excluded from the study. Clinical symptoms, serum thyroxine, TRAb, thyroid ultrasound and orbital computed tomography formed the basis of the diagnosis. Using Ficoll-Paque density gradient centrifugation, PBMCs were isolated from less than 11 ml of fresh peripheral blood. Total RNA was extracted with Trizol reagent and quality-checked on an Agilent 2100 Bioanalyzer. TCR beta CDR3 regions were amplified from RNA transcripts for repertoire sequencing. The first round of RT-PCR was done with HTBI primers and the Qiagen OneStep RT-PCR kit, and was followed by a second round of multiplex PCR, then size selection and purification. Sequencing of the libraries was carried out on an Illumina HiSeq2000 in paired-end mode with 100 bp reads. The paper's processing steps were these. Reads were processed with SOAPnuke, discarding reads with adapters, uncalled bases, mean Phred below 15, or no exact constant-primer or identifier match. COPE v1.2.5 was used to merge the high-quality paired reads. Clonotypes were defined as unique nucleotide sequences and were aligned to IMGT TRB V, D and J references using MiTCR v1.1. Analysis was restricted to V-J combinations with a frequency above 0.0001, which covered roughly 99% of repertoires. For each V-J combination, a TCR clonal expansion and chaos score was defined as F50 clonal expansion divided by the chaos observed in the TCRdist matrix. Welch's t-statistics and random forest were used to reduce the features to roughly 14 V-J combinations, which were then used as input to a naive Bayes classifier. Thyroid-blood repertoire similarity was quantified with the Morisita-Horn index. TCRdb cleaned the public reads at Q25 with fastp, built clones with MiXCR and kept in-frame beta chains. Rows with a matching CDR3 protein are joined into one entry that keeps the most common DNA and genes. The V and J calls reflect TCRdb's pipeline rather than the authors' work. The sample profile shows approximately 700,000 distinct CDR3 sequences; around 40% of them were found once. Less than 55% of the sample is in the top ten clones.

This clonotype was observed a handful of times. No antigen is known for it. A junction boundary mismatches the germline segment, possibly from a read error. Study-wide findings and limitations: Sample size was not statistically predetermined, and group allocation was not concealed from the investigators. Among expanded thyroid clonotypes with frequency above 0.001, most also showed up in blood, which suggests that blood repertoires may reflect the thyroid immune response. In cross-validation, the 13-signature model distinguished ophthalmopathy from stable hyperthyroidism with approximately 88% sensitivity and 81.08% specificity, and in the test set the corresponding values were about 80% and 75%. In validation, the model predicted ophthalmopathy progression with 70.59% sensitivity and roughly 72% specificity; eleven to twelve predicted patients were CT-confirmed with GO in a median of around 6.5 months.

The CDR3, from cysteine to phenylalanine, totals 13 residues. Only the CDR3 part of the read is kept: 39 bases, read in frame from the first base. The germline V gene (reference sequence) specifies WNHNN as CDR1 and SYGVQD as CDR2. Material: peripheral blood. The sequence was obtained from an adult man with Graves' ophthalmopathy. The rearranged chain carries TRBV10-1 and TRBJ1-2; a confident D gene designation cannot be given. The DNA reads TGTGCCAGCTTTCAGACCGCTTTGGGAGGCTACACCTTC. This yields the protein CASFQTALGGYTF.